One sample yielded the 5 T cell receptor beta chains listed below, sequenced in a study of patients and donors after allogeneic stem cell transplantation (dated by TCRdb to about 2020). The library was generated by RT-PCR. Sequencing instrument: NextSeq 550. TCRdb redid the processing of the public reads, applying fastp at Q25 and MiXCR, and retained in-frame beta chains. When rows share a CDR3 protein, they turn into one entry using the most common DNA and genes. The sample yields fewer than 250,000 distinct CDR3 sequences; approximately 14% were counted once. Around 10% of the sample is taken by the ten largest. The source material was blood, either unsorted or a sorted T cell fraction (not recorded which). These receptors originate from a human donor who was either an allogeneic HSCT recipient or a stem cell or donor lymphocyte infusion donor (not recorded which). It is not recorded whose cells these are; they may come from a transplant donor.

There are a few counts of this clonotype. In nucleotides, the CDR3 is TGTGCCAGCTCGGAGGGACTAGACAATGAGCAGTTCTTC. Amino acid sequence: CASSEGLDNEQFF. The V call is TRBV18, the J call TRBJ2-1; TRBD2 matches at 8 bases. The germline V gene encodes CDR1 KGHSH and CDR2 LQKENI. Trimming at V came to 6 bases and at J to 5 bases, leaving 3 bases not matched to a gene. This CDR3 has 13 amino acids.

The sample holds a few counts of this clonotype. This chain connects TRBV5-1 to TRBJ2-7; D is perhaps TRBD1 (6 bases). This CDR3 contains 14 residues. V was cut by 4 bases and J by 1 base, with 12 bases left in between. Germline assignment: CDR1 SGHRS and CDR2 YFSETQ. DNA for the CDR3: TGCGCCAGCAGCCCCTGGACAGAGTCCTACGAGCAGTACTTC. This encodes CASSPWTESYEQYF. Based on the CDR3 plus reference TRBV5-1 and TRBJ2-7, the full variable domain is KAGVTQTPRYLIKTRGQQVTLSCSPISGHRSVSWYQQTPGQGLQFLFEYFSETQRNKGNFPGRFSGRQFSNSRSEMNVSTLELGDSALYLCASSPWTESYEQYFGPGTRLTVT.

The V and J genes are TRBV9 and TRBJ1-3; D perhaps matches TRBD1 (5 bases). The CDR3 runs to 16 residues. Trimming removed 4 bases from V and 0 bases from J, with 14 bases in between. CDR1 is SGDLS and CDR2 is YYNGEE in the germline V gene. CDR3: CASSQDQGISGNTIYF. CDR3 nucleotide sequence: TGTGCCAGCAGCCAAGACCAGGGTATCTCTGGAAACACCATATATTTT.

The chain is built from TRBV28 and TRBJ2-7, with 9 nucleotides matching TRBD1. The CDR3 is 14 residues long. Germline V lookup: CDR1 MDHEN, CDR2 SYDVKM. V gave up 5 bases and J gave up 3 bases; unmatched junction bases: 5. CDR3 amino acids: CASSGRDRDYEQYF. The CDR3, as DNA: TGTGCCAGCAGTGGGCGGGACAGGGACTACGAGCAGTACTTC.

This clonotype was counted at least ten times. The chain joins TRBV4-3 to TRBJ1-1; D is ambiguous. CDR1 and CDR2 (germline): LGHNA, YSLEER. The CDR3 consists of 13 residues. Between the trimmed V and J ends, which lost 4 bases and 0 bases, there was a span of 6 bases. The CDR3 sequence is CASSRALNTEAFF. The CDR3, as DNA: TGCGCCAGCAGCCGGGCCTTGAACACTGAAGCTTTCTTT.